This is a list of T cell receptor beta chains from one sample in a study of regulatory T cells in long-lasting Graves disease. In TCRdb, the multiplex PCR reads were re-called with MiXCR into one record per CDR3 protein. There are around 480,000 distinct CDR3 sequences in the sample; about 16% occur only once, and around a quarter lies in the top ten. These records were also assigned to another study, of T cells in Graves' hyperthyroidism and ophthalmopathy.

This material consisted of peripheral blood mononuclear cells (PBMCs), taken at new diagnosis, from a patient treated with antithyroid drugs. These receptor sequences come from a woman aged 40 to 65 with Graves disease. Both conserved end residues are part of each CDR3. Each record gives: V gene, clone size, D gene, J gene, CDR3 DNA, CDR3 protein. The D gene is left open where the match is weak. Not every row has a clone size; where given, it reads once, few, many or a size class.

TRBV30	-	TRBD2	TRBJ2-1	TGTGCCTGGAGTGTTCTACCTTTAGCGGGGGGCTCCGCCGTAGGTGAGCAGTTCTTC	CAWSVLPLAGGSAVGEQFF
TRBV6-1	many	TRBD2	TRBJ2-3	TGTGCCAGCAGTAAGAGCGGGGTTAGCACAGATACGCAGTATTTT	CASSKSGVSTDTQYF
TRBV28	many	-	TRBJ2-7	TGTGCCAGCAGTCTAACCCCCGGCGGGGCGACTTGGGGGTACTTC	CASSLTPGGATWGYF
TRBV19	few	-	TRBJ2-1	TGTGCCAGTAGTATAGGTTACAATGAGCAGTTCTTC	CASSIGYNEQFF
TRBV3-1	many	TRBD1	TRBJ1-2	TGTGCCAGCAGCCCCCGGGACAGGGGGTCTGGCTACACCTTC	CASSPRDRGSGYTF
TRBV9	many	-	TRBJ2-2	TGTGCCAGCAGTTTAGACTCAGCGCGGGCCGGGGAGCTGTTTTTT	CASSLDSARAGELFF
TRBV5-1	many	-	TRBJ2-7	TGCGCCAGCAGCGGTGGGGTTTCCTACGAGCAGTACTTC	CASSGGVSYEQYF
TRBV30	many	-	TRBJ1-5	TGTACCTGGAGTCGTCCCGATCAGCCCCAGCATTTT	CTWSRPDQPQHF
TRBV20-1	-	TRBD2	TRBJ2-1	TGCAGTGCTACCGGGACTAGCGGGGGGACCTACAATGAGCAGTTCTTC	CSATGTSGGTYNEQFF
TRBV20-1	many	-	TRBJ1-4	TGCAGTGCCGAACAAACAGGGAGTGAAAAACTGTTTTTT	CSAEQTGSEKLFF
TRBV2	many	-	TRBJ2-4	TGTGCCAGCAGCCCCACGCCACCCAAAAACATTCAGTACTTC	CASSPTPPKNIQYF
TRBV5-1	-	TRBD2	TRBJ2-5	TGCGCCAGCAGCTTGGGCTCGACTAGCCGGGAGACCCAGTACTTC	CASSLGSTSRETQYF
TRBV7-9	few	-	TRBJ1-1	TGTGCCAGCAGCTTAACGGCAGCCAAAGAAGCTTTCTTT	CASSLTAAKEAFF
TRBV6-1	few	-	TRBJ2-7	TGTGCCAGCAAACCTGGGGGGATCTACGAGCAGTACTTC	CASKPGGIYEQYF
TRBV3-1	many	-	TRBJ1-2	TGTGCCAGCAGCCCCGACGGATTCTATGGCTACACCTTC	CASSPDGFYGYTF
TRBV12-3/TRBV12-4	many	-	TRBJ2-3	TGTGCCAGCTTAGATCGAGGGGGGCAATTGACGCAGTATTTT	CASLDRGGQLTQYF
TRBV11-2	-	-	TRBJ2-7	TGTGCCAGCAGCTTGGGAGAAAACTACGAGCAGTACTTC	CASSLGENYEQYF
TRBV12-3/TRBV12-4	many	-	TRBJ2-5	TGTGCCAGCGGAGCCCAACAAGAGACCCAGTACTTC	CASGAQQETQYF
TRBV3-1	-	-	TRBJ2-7	TGTGCCAGCAGCCAGACGACGGACTTTATCTACGAGCAGTACTTC	CASSQTTDFIYEQYF
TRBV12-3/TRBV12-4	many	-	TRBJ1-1	TGTGCCAGCAGTCCCTTGACCAGGCGGAACACTGAAGCTTTCTTT	CASSPLTRRNTEAFF
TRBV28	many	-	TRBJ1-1	TGTGCCAGCAGTTTAATTACCAGCATGAACACTGAAGCTTTCTTT	CASSLITSMNTEAFF
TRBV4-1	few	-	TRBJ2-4	TGCGCCAGCAGCCAAGGGGATTTCGGGGCCCTCAAGGGGGACATTCAGTACTTC	CASSQGDFGALKGDIQYF
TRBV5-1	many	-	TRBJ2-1	TGCGCCAGCAGAGCAGGGGAAGGCCACAATGAGCAGTTCTTC	CASRAGEGHNEQFF
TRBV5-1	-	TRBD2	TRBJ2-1	TGCGCCAGCCTCCCCGGTGGGGACTACGGAACCAATGAGCAGTTCTTC	CASLPGGDYGTNEQFF
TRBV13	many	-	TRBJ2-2	TGTGCCAGCAGCTTACCGGTTGTGACCGGGGAGCTGTTTTTT	CASSLPVVTGELFF
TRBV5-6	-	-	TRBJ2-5	TGTGCCAGCAGCTTGGGATCAGCGAGGGAGACCCAGTACTTC	CASSLGSARETQYF
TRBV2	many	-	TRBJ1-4	TGTGTCTCGGCCGGGAATGGTGAAAAACTGTTTTTT	CVSAGNGEKLFF
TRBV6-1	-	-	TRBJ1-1	TGTGCCAGCAGGCCTCCAATGAACACTGAAGCTTTCTTT	CASRPPMNTEAFF
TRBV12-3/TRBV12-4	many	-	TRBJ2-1	TGTGCCAGCAGTTTAGGTACGGACTCCTACAATGAGCAGTTCTTC	CASSLGTDSYNEQFF
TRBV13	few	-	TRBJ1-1	TGCGCCAGCAGAGCAGGTACCGCTGAAGCTTTCTTT	CASRAGTAEAFF
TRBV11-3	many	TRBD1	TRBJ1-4	TGTGCCAGCAGCTTGACAGGGGAAAAACTGTTTTTT	CASSLTGEKLFF
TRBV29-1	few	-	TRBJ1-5	TGCAGCGCCATGGGCGTTGACCAGCCCCAACGTTTT	CSAMGVDQPQRF
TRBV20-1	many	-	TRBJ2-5	TGCAGTGCTAGAGTTGGGTGGGAGACCCAGTACTTC	CSARVGWETQYF
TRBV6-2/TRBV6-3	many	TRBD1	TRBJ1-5	TGTGCCAGCAGTGAGACAGGGAATCAGCCCCAGCATTTT	CASSETGNQPQHF
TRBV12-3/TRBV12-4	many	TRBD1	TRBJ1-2	TGTGCCAGCAGCGCGGGACAGGAGGAGGGCTACACCTTC	CASSAGQEEGYTF
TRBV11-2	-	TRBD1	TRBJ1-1	TGTGCCAGCAGTCCAAACAGGGGATTGAACACTGAAGCTTTCTTT	CASSPNRGLNTEAFF
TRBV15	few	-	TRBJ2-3	TGTGCCACGGGTTCATGGGAGAGCACAGATACGCAGTATTTT	CATGSWESTDTQYF
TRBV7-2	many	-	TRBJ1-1	TGTGCCAGCAGCCCGACGGGGGCTGCGAACACTGAAGCTTTCTTT	CASSPTGAANTEAFF
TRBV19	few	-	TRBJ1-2	TGTGCCAGTAGTCCCACAGGGTTGGGGGGCTACACCTTC	CASSPTGLGGYTF
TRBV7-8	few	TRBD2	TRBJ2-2	TGTGCCAGCAGCTTCCCGCACGGGGGGGCCACCGGGGAGCTGTTTTTT	CASSFPHGGATGELFF
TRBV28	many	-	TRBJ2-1	TGTGCCAGCAGTCGACATGAGGAGCAGTTCTTC	CASSRHEEQFF
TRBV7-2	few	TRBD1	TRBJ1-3	TGTGCCAGCCAGGGGGCCCTTGGAAACACCATATATTTT	CASQGALGNTIYF
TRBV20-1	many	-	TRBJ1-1	TGCAGTGCCCGCTCCGTCAGGGGCCCTGAAGCTTTCTTT	CSARSVRGPEAFF
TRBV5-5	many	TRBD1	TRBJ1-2	TGTGCCAGCAGCCCAACCGGGACAGAAGGAGGCTACACCTTC	CASSPTGTEGGYTF
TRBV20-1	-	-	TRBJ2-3	TGCAGTGCTAGAATTGGGCGTAGGGATACGCAGTATTTT	CSARIGRRDTQYF
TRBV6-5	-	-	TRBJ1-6	TGTGCCAGCAGTTACTCCGGGGATAATTCACCCCTCCACTTT	CASSYSGDNSPLHF
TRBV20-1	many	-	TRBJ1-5	TGCAGTGCTAGAGGGCAGGGTGGCAATCAGCCCCAGCATTTT	CSARGQGGNQPQHF
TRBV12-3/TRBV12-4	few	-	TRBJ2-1	TGTGCCAGCAGTCAACAGGGAAATGAGCAGCTCTTC	CASSQQGNEQLF
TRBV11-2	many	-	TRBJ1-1	TGTGCCAGCAGGGACATTCGGGGAGCGAACACTGAAGCTTTCTTT	CASRDIRGANTEAFF
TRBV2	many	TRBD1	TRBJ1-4	TGTGCCAGCATTTGGGACAGGGGCTCGAATGAAAAACTGTTTTTT	CASIWDRGSNEKLFF
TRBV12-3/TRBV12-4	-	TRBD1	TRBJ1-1	TGTGCCAGCAGTTCATATGGACAGGGTGAAGCTTTCTTT	CASSSYGQGEAFF
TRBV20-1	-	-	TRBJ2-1	TGCAGTGCTAGCAAGGGGCCGCCCATCGGTGAGCAGTTCTTC	CSASKGPPIGEQFF